This TCR beta chain was captured by sequencing in a study of blood T cell repertoires in COVID-19. About the research overall: The United States, Italy and Spain provided the acute and convalescent COVID-19 samples. T cells, B-cell-depleted T cells, or PBMCs supplied cDNA or gDNA.

The CDR3 loop spans 15 amino acids. V shed 3 bases and J shed 1 base, with 11 bases lying between them. The germline V gene has CDR1 ENHRY and CDR2 SYGVKD. In the original workflow: Amplification of reference gene primers provided the estimated nucleated cell counts. The data were produced by immunoSEQ multiplex PCR, yet TCRdb's version contains in-frame clones alone and is incomplete. The V and J calls and clone size come from that table; D and trimming were worked out from the DNA. The data hold approximately 160,000 clones, with 84% observed a single time. The source of this sequence is a man aged 35-49 years who had recovered from COVID-19. The chain recombines TRBV10-3 with TRBJ2-3, with D maybe TRBD1 (6 bases). The sample taken for sequencing was peripheral blood. CDR3 sequence (DNA): TGTGCCATCAGTGACAGGGGTGGCCGCACAGATACGCAGTATTTT. Amino acids: CAISDRGGRTDTQYF.